The 8 T cell receptor beta chains below were found in one sample sequenced in a study of OX40 agonist ivuxolimab in advanced cancers. The library relied on the immunoSEQ multiplex PCR assay. In TCRdb, the immuneACCESS table is reduced to in-frame sequences with V and J assigned. These tables do not hold every clone; where another copy was compared, an unresolved V gene accounts for under half, and the others remain unexplained. The sample table contains over 60,000 clones; only one count was recorded for approximately 80% of them. More than 1.5% of the sample lies in the top ten. This specimen consisted of CD4+ or CD8+ T cells sorted from blood, obtained in a trial of the OX40 agonist ivuxolimab. These receptors were obtained from an adult with an advanced solid tumor such as melanoma, head and neck, liver or kidney cancer.

The V gene is TRBV27, the J gene TRBJ2-3, with 9 nucleotides matching TRBD2. The J segment lost 11 bases and the V segment lost 10 bases, leaving 19 bases of the junction unmatched. The CDR3 has 15 residues. Germline-derived CDR1 and CDR2 are MNHEY and SMNVEV (reference sequence). In DNA form, the CDR3 reads TGTGCCACCGCGGGGGCGGGAGGGGCTGTAAAAAGGCAGTATTTT. Translated: CATAGAGGAVKRQYF.

The chain joins TRBV28 to TRBJ2-7, with D possibly called TRBD1 or TRBD2 (5 bases each). Per the germline V gene, CDR1 is MDHEN and CDR2 is SYDVKM. This CDR3 comprises 15 residues. Trimming stripped 3 bases from V and 3 bases from J, with 15 bases between. The CDR3 is CASSFKGQGDYEQYF. CDR3 coding DNA: TGTGCCAGCAGTTTCAAGGGTCAGGGAGACTACGAGCAGTACTTC.

The chain has TRBV7-3 and TRBJ1-2; the D gene is possibly TRBD1 (5 bases). V gave up 2 bases and J gave up 13 bases, with 14 bases separating them. Germline V gene sequence: CDR1 SGHTA, CDR2 FQGTGA. CDR3 length: 12 amino acids. The CDR3 DNA reads TGTGCCAGCAGCTTAGCGGGACGCCCCTCCACCTTC. It encodes CASSLAGRPSTF.

The rearrangement joins TRBV30 to TRBJ1-4; D not certain. In germline, CDR1 is GTSNPN, CDR2 SVGIG (reference sequence). The CDR3 has 12 residues. Trimming took off 2 bases at V and 8 bases at J, with 9 bases between the two ends. The CDR3 region has the DNA TGTGCCTGGAGTTTGGGTTTCGAAAAACTGTTTTTT. Translating gives CAWSLGFEKLFF.

This rearrangement joins TRBV18 to TRBJ1-1, with D maybe TRBD1 (5 bases). Germline-derived CDR1 and CDR2 are KGHSH and LQKENI. The CDR3 runs to 13 residues. V lost 3 bases and J 4 bases, leaving 9 bases between the germline ends. The CDR3: CASSPQGTTEAFF. The CDR3 DNA follows: TGTGCCAGCTCACCCCAGGGAACCACTGAAGCTTTCTTT.

The rearrangement uses TRBV6-5 and TRBJ2-3, with unresolved D. CDR1 and CDR2 from the germline V gene are MNHEY and SVGAGI. CDR3 length equals 15 residues. V gave up 2 bases and J gave up 2 bases, with 11 bases separating them. The chain's CDR3 is CASSYNPRATDTQYF. CDR3 in DNA: TGTGCCAGCAGTTACAACCCGAGAGCCACAGATACGCAGTATTTT.

V gene TRBV18 combines with J gene TRBJ1-2; D is perhaps TRBD1 (6 bases). Trimming cost V 6 bases and J 4 bases, with 12 bases left between them. CDR1 is KGHSH, CDR2 LQKENI, per germline. The CDR3 spans 13 residues. The CDR3 nucleotides read TGTGCCAGCTCCGTCGCCAGGGGCTATGGCTACACCTTC. This codes for CASSVARGYGYTF. The whole variable domain, remainder taken from reference TRBV18 and TRBJ1-2, is NAGVMQNPRHLVRRRGQEARLRCSPMKGHSHVYWYRQLPEEGLKFMVYLQKENIIDESGMPKERFSAEFPKEGPSILRIQQVVRGDSAAYFCASSVARGYGYTFGSGTRLTVV.

In this sample, this clone turned up once. The genes are TRBV6-6 and TRBJ2-2, with D unclear. Trimming stripped 6 bases from V and 8 bases from J, with 13 bases between. The CDR3 totals 13 residues. Germline V CDR1 and CDR2: MNHNY, SVGAGI (reference sequence). The CDR3 nucleotides are TGTGCCAGCAGGAACAGTAATGCGGGGGAGCTGTTTTTT. Translating it yields CASRNSNAGELFF.